The entry below gives a single TCR beta chain sequence along with its context. No cognate antigen has been identified for it. No much larger clone exists at a distance of one base, and base qualities are not known. The CDR3 runs 12 amino acids, cysteine and phenylalanine included. Here the CDR3 DNA is all that survives: 36 bases in frame from base 1. The germline V gene encodes CDR1 MDHEN and CDR2 SYDVKM. Compared with germline, V lacks 7 bases and J lacks 5 bases; bases without a gene match: 4. TCRbeta CDR3 regions were amplified from genomic DNA by means of the immunoSEQ Assay, a bias-controlled multiplex PCR. The study's processing was this. The number of nucleated cells in each sample was estimated by amplification of reference gene primers within the assay. Sequence reads were collapsed and filtered to measure the absolute abundance of every unique TCRbeta CDR3 rearrangement. Productive Simpson clonality was computed per sample as the square root of Simpson's diversity index over productive rearrangements. The table comes from immuneACCESS by way of TCRdb, which keeps in-frame sequences with V and J called. Part of the clones is missing from these tables; in studies checked, under half for an unresolved V gene and the rest for unknown reasons. Clonal size and the V and J genes are those of that table, whereas D and trimming came from the DNA. For this sample there are about 83,000 clones; about 90% appear just once. Together, the top ten hold under 3% of the sample.

These data are taken from a study of blood T cell repertoires in COVID-19 (dated by TCRdb to 2020 to 2022). About the investigation overall: Samples from collaborators originated in the United States, Italy and Spain and spanned both the acute and convalescent phases of COVID-19. The prospective study material was composed of cDNA or gDNA derived from T cells, B-cell-depleted T cells, or PBMCs. Deeply sampled blood TCRbeta repertoires from subjects exposed to, actively infected with, or recovered from COVID-19 were included in the dataset. The repertoires were released in a freely available public database intended as a resource for research on the immune response to SARS-CoV-2. Samples came from the ongoing ImmuneRACE study (first 160 participants) plus 1,254 subjects from 6 global collaborators. The sample metadata nearly always contained a de-identified subject ID, COVID-19 status, age in years and sex. Where available, HLA class I and class II types were taken from metadata supplied by the sample provider and were not determined by assay-based typing. Overall study outcomes, separate from this receptor: Clinical and demographic metadata were provided uncurated, with the amount varying by source and participant.

The collaborating institutions used their own protocols to collect whole blood in K2EDTA tubes. Collaborator samples were shipped for TCRbeta analysis as frozen whole blood, isolated PBMCs, or DNA extracted from either sample type. The rearrangement joined TRBV28 to TRBJ1-2, with 7 bases in between that match TRBD1. This TCR was recovered from a woman aged 45 to 65 with active or convalescent COVID-19. The sample comprised peripheral blood. The base sequence is TGTGCCAGCACCCAGGGGGGATATGGCTACACCTTC. The encoded protein is CASTQGGYGYTF.